Listed below are T cell receptor beta chains from one sample, sequenced in a study of cytomegalovirus exposure and HLA in healthy donors. Profiled with immunoSEQ multiplex PCR; TCRdb holds only in-frame clones, not every one. The sample records about 170,000 clones, approximately 85% being singletons. What was sequenced was PBMCs. The receptors here all came from a man aged 18 to 30 in good health and CMV-seropositive. Both conserved end residues are part of each CDR3. Fields, in order: J gene, V gene, D gene, CDR3 protein, CDR3 DNA. A D gene is named only where the DNA matches it firmly.

j_gene: TRBJ1-2; v_gene: TRBV5-1; d_gene: .; CDR3aa: CASSLSANSNYGYTF; CDR3nt: TGCGCCAGCAGCTTGTCCGCCAACAGTAACTATGGCTACACCTTC
j_gene: TRBJ2-7; v_gene: TRBV6-1; d_gene: TRBD2; CDR3aa: CASSGGGKQPGRQQYF; CDR3nt: TGTGCCAGCAGTGGGGGGGGGAAGCAGCCGGGCCGCCAGCAGTACTTC
j_gene: TRBJ1-1; v_gene: TRBV29-1; d_gene: .; CDR3aa: CSVAHAGVSGEAFF; CDR3nt: TGCAGCGTTGCTCATGCAGGGGTATCGGGTGAAGCTTTCTTT
j_gene: TRBJ2-2; v_gene: TRBV7-6; d_gene: .; CDR3aa: CASSLAAGWGTGELFF; CDR3nt: TGTGCCAGCAGCTTAGCGGCAGGGTGGGGCACCGGGGAGCTGTTTTTT
j_gene: TRBJ2-7; v_gene: TRBV7-9; d_gene: TRBD1; CDR3aa: CASSSGQGSHEQYF; CDR3nt: TGTGCCAGCAGCTCTGGACAGGGTAGCCACGAGCAGTACTTC
j_gene: TRBJ1-1; v_gene: TRBV5-6; d_gene: .; CDR3aa: CASSPREGGYTEAFF; CDR3nt: TGTGCCAGCAGCCCCCGGGAGGGGGGCTACACTGAAGCTTTCTTT
j_gene: TRBJ1-2; v_gene: TRBV6-5; d_gene: .; CDR3aa: CASSRQPHYGYTF; CDR3nt: TGTGCCAGCAGTAGACAGCCGCACTATGGCTACACCTTC
j_gene: TRBJ2-1; v_gene: TRBV5-1; d_gene: TRBD1; CDR3aa: CASSLASQGALRLTGNEQFF; CDR3nt: TGCGCCAGCAGCTTGGCTTCGCAGGGGGCTCTCAGACTAACGGGCAATGAGCAGTTCTTC
j_gene: TRBJ2-1; v_gene: TRBV4-3; d_gene: TRBD2; CDR3aa: CASSLGGASFSYNEQFF; CDR3nt: TGCGCCAGCAGCCTCGGGGGGGCAAGTTTCTCCTACAATGAGCAGTTCTTC
j_gene: TRBJ2-4; v_gene: TRBV4-1; d_gene: TRBD2; CDR3aa: CASSQEMSQRGRNIQYF; CDR3nt: TGCGCCAGCAGCCAAGAGATGTCCCAGCGGGGGCGGAACATTCAGTACTTC
j_gene: TRBJ2-5; v_gene: TRBV15; d_gene: TRBD2; CDR3aa: CATTSTSGEETQYF; CDR3nt: TGTGCCACCACCTCGACTAGCGGAGAAGAGACCCAGTACTTC
j_gene: TRBJ1-1; v_gene: TRBV7-3; d_gene: .; CDR3aa: CASSLIGGDTEAFF; CDR3nt: TGTGCCAGCAGCTTAATAGGGGGGGATACTGAAGCTTTCTTT
j_gene: TRBJ2-1; v_gene: TRBV29-1; d_gene: .; CDR3aa: CSVEWPRIRNEQFF; CDR3nt: TGCAGCGTTGAATGGCCCAGGATTAGAAATGAGCAGTTCTTC
j_gene: TRBJ1-2; v_gene: TRBV7-2; d_gene: .; CDR3aa: CASSPRGNYGYTF; CDR3nt: TGTGCCAGCAGCCCTCGGGGTAACTATGGCTACACCTTC
j_gene: TRBJ2-5; v_gene: TRBV5-4; d_gene: .; CDR3aa: CASSPTGEPRKTQYF; CDR3nt: TGTGCCAGCAGCCCCACGGGGGAGCCGAGGAAGACCCAGTACTTC
j_gene: TRBJ2-6; v_gene: TRBV9; d_gene: TRBD1; CDR3aa: CASRARDRVLGSGANVLTF; CDR3nt: TGTGCCAGCAGAGCCCGGGACAGGGTGCTTGGCTCTGGGGCCAACGTCCTGACTTTC
j_gene: TRBJ1-1; v_gene: TRBV6-6; d_gene: .; CDR3aa: CASSNEVGPRKAFF; CDR3nt: TGTGCCAGCAGCAACGAGGTGGGGCCCCGAAAAGCTTTCTTT
j_gene: TRBJ1-2; v_gene: TRBV6-1; d_gene: TRBD1; CDR3aa: CASSDWTGPNYGYTF; CDR3nt: TGTGCCAGCAGTGATTGGACAGGGCCTAACTATGGCTACACCTTC